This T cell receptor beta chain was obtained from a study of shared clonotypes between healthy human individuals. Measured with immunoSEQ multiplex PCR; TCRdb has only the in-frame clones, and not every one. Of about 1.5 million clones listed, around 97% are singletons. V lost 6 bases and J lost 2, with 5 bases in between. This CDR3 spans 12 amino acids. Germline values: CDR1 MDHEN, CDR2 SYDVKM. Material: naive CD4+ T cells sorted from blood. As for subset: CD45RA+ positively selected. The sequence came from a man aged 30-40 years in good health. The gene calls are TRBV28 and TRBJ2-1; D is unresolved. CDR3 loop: CASREPYNEQFF. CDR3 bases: TGTGCCAGCAGGGAACCCTACAATGAGCAGTTCTTC.